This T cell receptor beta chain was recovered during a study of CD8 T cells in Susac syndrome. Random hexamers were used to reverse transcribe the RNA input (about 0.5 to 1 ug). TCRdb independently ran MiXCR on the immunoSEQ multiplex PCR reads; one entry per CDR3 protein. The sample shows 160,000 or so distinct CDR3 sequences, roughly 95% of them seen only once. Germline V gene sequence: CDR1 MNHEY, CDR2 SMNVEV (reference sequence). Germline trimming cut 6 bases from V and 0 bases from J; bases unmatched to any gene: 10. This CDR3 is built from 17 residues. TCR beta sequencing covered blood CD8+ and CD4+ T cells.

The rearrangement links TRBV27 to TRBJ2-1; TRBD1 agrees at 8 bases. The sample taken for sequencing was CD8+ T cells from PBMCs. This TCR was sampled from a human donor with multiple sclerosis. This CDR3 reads CASSITTGGLSYNEQFF. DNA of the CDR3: TGTGCCAGCAGCATTACCACAGGGGGACTCTCCTACAATGAGCAGTTCTTC.